The following is a T cell receptor (beta chain) sequence with its context. What it binds is unknown. Reverse transcription of 0.5 to 1 ug RNA used random hexamers. MiXCR was run by TCRdb on the immunoSEQ multiplex PCR reads, yielding one entry per CDR3 protein. The sample consists of around 140,000 distinct CDR3 sequences, just under 95% of them appearing once. The source of the sample is a study of CD8 T cells in Susac syndrome. General observations from the study: When the CD4+ T cell repertoires of patients with Susac syndrome were examined, they did not show any clonal expansion.

The diagnostic criteria were recently defined, and patients with Susac syndrome met them for definite or probable disease. The CDR3 is 12 residues long. V was clipped by 10 bases and J by 1 base, with 7 bases between them. Germline loops: CDR1 KGHDR, CDR2 SFDVKD. Sequencing was performed on CD4+ T cells from PBMCs. This receptor was obtained from a human donor with Susac syndrome. This sequence joins TRBV24-1 and TRBJ1-5; unclear D gene. CDR3 coding DNA: TGTGCCACGAAATTGAGCAATCAGCCCCAGCATTTT. Translating gives CATKLSNQPQHF.